This TCR beta chain was recovered during a study of blood T cell repertoires in COVID-19 (dated by TCRdb to about 2020). Study-level background: The collaborator samples originated in the United States, Italy and Spain and spanned the acute and convalescent phases of COVID-19. The prospective study material was composed of cDNA or gDNA derived from T cells, B-cell-depleted T cells, or PBMCs. Deeply sampled blood TCRbeta repertoires from subjects exposed to, actively infected with, or recovered from COVID-19 were included in the dataset. A freely available public database, intended as a resource for researchers studying the immune response to SARS-CoV-2, is where the repertoires were released. Samples were obtained from the ongoing ImmuneRACE study (first 160 participants) and from some 1,300 subjects provided by 6 global collaborators. The sample metadata nearly always contained a de-identified subject ID, COVID-19 status, age in years and sex. Where available, HLA class I and class II types were taken from metadata supplied by the sample provider and were not determined by assay-based typing.

TCRbeta CDR3 regions were amplified from genomic DNA by means of the immunoSEQ Assay, a bias-controlled multiplex PCR. On the study's bioinformatics: The number of nucleated cells in each sample was estimated from the amplification of reference gene primers within the assay. To quantify the absolute abundance of each unique TCRbeta CDR3 rearrangement, sequence reads were collapsed and filtered. For each sample, productive Simpson clonality was calculated by taking the square root of Simpson's diversity index across productive rearrangements. The table comes from immuneACCESS by way of TCRdb, which keeps in-frame sequences with V and J called. Part of the clones is missing from these tables; in studies checked, under half for an unresolved V gene and the rest for unknown reasons. That table furnishes V, J and clone size, whereas the DNA furnished D and trimming. In all, the sample holds 170,000 or so clones, and 90% to 95% of those were seen once. The ten top clones hold 0.5% to 0.6% of the sample.

Of note for this clone: The specificity of this receptor is unknown. No qualities accompany the bases; no much larger clone lies one base away.

Taken from cysteine to phenylalanine, the CDR3 has 14 residues. Only the CDR3 DNA is retained, 42 bases long and in frame from the first base. V was cut back by 5 bases and J by 5 bases, leaving a gap of 17 bases between them. CDR1 and CDR2, per the germline V gene (reference sequence), are SGHNT and YYREEE. Collaborating institutions collected whole blood in K2EDTA tubes following their own protocols. For TCRbeta analysis, collaborator samples were shipped as frozen whole blood, as isolated PBMCs, or as DNA extracted from either sample type. What the study reported, not specific to this receptor: How much clinical and demographic metadata was included differed by source and by participant, and the metadata was provided uncurated.

The sequence is built from TRBV5-4 and TRBJ2-7; tentative D gene TRBD2, with 6 bases matching. The sample taken for sequencing was peripheral blood. This TCR came from a man between 45 and 60 years old with acute or convalescent COVID-19. The nucleotides read TGTGCCAGCAGTGAGGAGGGGTTCCCCCACGAGCAGTACTTC. This sequence encodes CASSEEGFPHEQYF.